Below are 19 T cell receptor beta chains sequenced from a single sample in a study of shared clonotypes between healthy human individuals. Clones were sequenced by immunoSEQ multiplex PCR, and TCRdb holds only the in-frame ones, with some missing. The table includes a few hundred thousand clones, over 75% detected once. Sequenced sample: memory CD8+ T cells sorted from blood. Regarding subset: CD45RO+ cells pooled with CCR7-negative TemRA cells. These receptors were obtained from a man aged 18 to 29 in good health.

The chain is built from TRBV7-9 and TRBJ2-1, with 11 bases fitting TRBD2. Germline V gene sequence: CDR1 SEHNR, CDR2 FQNEAQ (reference sequence). J was trimmed by 4 bases and V by 0 bases; bases with no gene match: 2. The CDR3 spans 16 residues. CDR3 nucleotide sequence: TGTGCCAGCAGCTTAGCTAGCGGGGGGGTATACAATGAGCAGTTCTTC. Protein: CASSLASGGVYNEQFF.

The V gene is TRBV7-9, the J gene TRBJ2-7, with TRBD2 as a possible D gene (5 bases). The germline gives CDR1 SEHNR, CDR2 FQNEAQ (reference sequence). V lost 5 bases and J 2 bases, leaving 7 bases between the germline ends. There are 12 residues in the CDR3. CDR3 bases: TGTGCCAGCAGCCCGGGGACCTACGAGCAGTACTTC. It specifies CASSPGTYEQYF.

The chain combines TRBV6-5 with TRBJ2-1; tentatively, D is TRBD2 (6 bases). The germline V gene has CDR1 MNHEY and CDR2 SVGAGI. V was cut by 4 bases and J by 2 bases, with 12 bases left in between. This CDR3 contains 15 residues. CDR3 coding DNA: TGTGCCAGCAGTTCCAGGGTAGCGGCCTACAATGAGCAGTTCTTC. It translates to CASSSRVAAYNEQFF.

The chain carries TRBV4-1 and TRBJ1-5, with D hard to call. The CDR3 contains 13 residues. Trimming left V 3 bases short and J 6 bases short, with 9 bases between. Germline V gene lookup returns CDR1 MGHRA and CDR2 YSYEKL. This CDR3 reads CASSHLMSQPQHF. The CDR3 DNA is TGCGCCAGCAGCCACCTTATGAGTCAGCCCCAGCATTTT.

In nucleotides, the CDR3 is TGTGCCAGCAGCCCCTGGGGGACAGGGTTCACTGAAGCTTTCTTT. Translating it yields CASSPWGTGFTEAFF. This sequence joins TRBV28 and TRBJ1-1, with 9 bases aligning to TRBD1. CDR3 size: 15 residues. Per the germline V gene, CDR1 is MDHEN and CDR2 is SYDVKM. V gave up 6 bases and J gave up 4 bases; unmatched junction bases: 9.

J is TRBJ2-7 and V is TRBV4-3, with D hard to call. V dropped 1 base and J dropped 3 bases, with 7 bases sitting between them. Germline CDR1 is LGHNA and CDR2 is YSLEER. This CDR3 region has 13 residues. Written as DNA, the CDR3 is TGCGCCAGCAGCCAAGCCCCGTTCTACGAGCAGTACTTC. Translated, it gives CASSQAPFYEQYF.

Of note for this clone: Different DNA sequences within this sample yield the same CDR3. V is TRBV4-1 and J is TRBJ2-7; D unclear. There are 13 residues in the CDR3. CDR1 is MGHRA and CDR2 is YSYEKL in the germline V gene. With 1 base removed from V and 2 bases from J, the gap between germline ends came to 6 bases. This chain's CDR3 is CASSQGQTYEQYF. CDR3 coding DNA: TGCGCCAGCAGCCAAGGCCAAACCTACGAGCAGTACTTC.

The CDR3 sequence: CASSPSPLIRYEQYF. In nucleotides, the CDR3 is TGTGCCAGCAGCCCTAGCCCCTTAATTAGGTACGAGCAGTACTTC. The chain employs TRBV7-2 and TRBJ2-7, with a possible D match to TRBD2 (5 bases). This CDR3 region has 15 residues. Trimming took 5 bases from V and 4 from J, leaving 18 bases between them. Germline V lookup: CDR1 SGHTA, CDR2 FQGNSA.

The chain uses TRBV27 and TRBJ1-6; the match to TRBD1 covers 7 bases. CDR3 length: 15 residues. Germline V CDR1 and CDR2: MNHEY, SMNVEV (reference sequence). J gave up 6 bases and V 4 bases, and 6 bases lay outside the gene matches. CDR3 sequence: CASSSSGGGNSPLHF. The CDR3 DNA sequence: TGTGCCAGCAGTTCTTCAGGGGGGGGTAATTCACCCCTCCACTTT.

This clone has only one observation. The chain couples TRBV7-9 to TRBJ1-2; no clear D gene. The V and J ends lost 3 bases and 5 bases respectively, with 13 bases between them. From germline, CDR1 is SEHNR and CDR2 FQNEAQ (reference sequence). This CDR3 has 14 residues. CDR3 in DNA: TGTGCCAGCAGCTTCGATGGTTGGGAGTATGGCTACACCTTC. Translating it yields CASSFDGWEYGYTF.

The J gene is TRBJ2-1, the V gene TRBV14; D gene uncertain. This CDR3 contains 12 residues. Trimming took off 3 bases at V and 8 bases at J, with 8 bases between the two ends. The germline gives CDR1 SGHDN, CDR2 FVKESK. CDR3 region: CASSQIDYEQFF. The CDR3 bases are TGTGCCAGCAGCCAGATAGACTATGAGCAGTTCTTC.

This sequence joins TRBV6-1 and TRBJ1-1, with 7 bases lining up with TRBD1. The germline CDR1 and CDR2 sequences are MNHNS and SASEGT. J lost 4 bases, V lost 4 bases, and 6 bases had no gene match. The CDR3 is made up of 14 amino acids. As DNA, the CDR3 is TGTGCCAGCAGTGGATTGACAGGGCGCACTGAAGCTTTCTTT. This encodes CASSGLTGRTEAFF.

The chain links TRBV4-1 to TRBJ2-5; 12 bases match TRBD2. The CDR3 sequence is 16 residues long. V was clipped by 3 bases and J by 6 bases; unmatched bases: 8. Germline loops: CDR1 MGHRA, CDR2 YSYEKL. In nucleotides, the CDR3 is TGCGCCAGCAGCCAGGGACTAGCGGGCCCAGAGAAGACCCAGTACTTC. As protein: CASSQGLAGPEKTQYF.

The chain is built from TRBV10-3 and TRBJ2-7; D not resolved. With 4 bases removed from V and 7 bases from J, the gap between germline ends came to 14 bases. The CDR3 runs 13 residues. Germline values: CDR1 ENHRY, CDR2 SYGVKD. The CDR3 here is CAISGGFTNEQYF. As DNA, the CDR3 is TGTGCCATCAGTGGAGGATTTACGAATGAGCAGTACTTC.

This chain joins TRBV7-2 and TRBJ2-1; D is uncertain. The length of the CDR3 is 15 residues. Trimming stripped 0 bases from V and 9 bases from J, with 15 bases between. From germline, CDR1 is SGHTA and CDR2 FQGNSA. Here the CDR3 reads CASSLALPLSAEQFF. The CDR3 DNA follows: TGTGCCAGCAGCTTAGCGCTTCCGCTATCGGCTGAGCAGTTCTTC.

This chain uses TRBV19 with TRBJ2-3; a weak D match, TRBD1 (7 bases). CDR1 and CDR2 (germline): LNHDA, SQIVND (reference sequence). This CDR3 is built from 15 residues. The ends were cut back, 7 bases at V and 6 bases at J, with 20 bases in the middle. The CDR3 nucleotides read TGTGCCAGTACTGTACTTCAGGGGGGAAGGGATACGCAGTATTTT. As protein: CASTVLQGGRDTQYF.

J is TRBJ2-3 and V is TRBV7-8; TRBD2 matches 13 bases. This CDR3 is built from 16 residues. CDR1 is SGHVS, CDR2 FQNEAQ, per germline. Trimming at V came to 1 base and at J to 4 bases, leaving 2 bases not matched to a gene. This CDR3 is CASSLVLAGGPDTQYF. The CDR3 DNA sequence: TGTGCCAGCAGCTTAGTACTAGCGGGAGGGCCAGATACGCAGTATTTT.

The chain joins TRBV14 to TRBJ2-7; D is perhaps TRBD1 (5 bases). V lost 3 bases and J lost 2, with 8 bases in between. Germline CDR1 reads SGHDN; CDR2 reads FVKESK. This CDR3 comprises 13 residues. The CDR3 reads CASSQTVTYEQYF. Written as DNA, the CDR3 is TGTGCCAGCAGCCAGACAGTTACCTACGAGCAGTACTTC.

The chain has TRBV5-4 and TRBJ2-2; 7 positions match TRBD2. The CDR3 loop spans 12 amino acids. The germline V gene encodes CDR1 SGHNT and CDR2 YYREEE (reference sequence). V was pared by 4 bases and J by 13 bases, with 7 bases of the junction left unmatched. This chain's CDR3 is CASSVGLDRLFF. In DNA, the CDR3 is TGTGCCAGCAGCGTCGGACTAGATAGGCTGTTTTTT. The full variable domain, with the rest looked up from reference TRBV5-4 and TRBJ2-2, is ETGVTQSPTHLIKTRGQQVTLRCSSQSGHNTVSWYQQALGQGPQFIFQYYREEENGRGNFPPRFSGLQFPNYSSELNVNALELDDSALYLCASSVGLDRLFFGEGSRLTVL.